This paragraph reports one TCR beta chain. Its antigen is currently not known. No qualities accompany the bases; no much larger clone lies one base away. From the germline V gene, CDR1 is SGHAT and CDR2 is FQNNGV. Including cysteine and phenylalanine, the CDR3 has 15 amino acids. The read is trimmed to its CDR3 DNA, 45 bases read in frame from base 1. Compared with germline, V lacks 1 base and J lacks 5 bases; bases without a gene match: 1. In the prospective study, participants were about 18 to 89 years old, resided in about 25 geographic areas of the United States, and were enrolled through a virtual design. In the prospective study, cohorts were assigned on the basis of participant-reported clinical history obtained from a screening survey and a study questionnaire. For ImmuneRACE Cohort 3, a participant was defined as recovered based on two consecutive negative NP/OP PCR tests, clearance by a healthcare professional, or resolution of symptoms. Mobile phlebotomists in the prospective study collected whole blood, serum and a nasopharyngeal or oropharyngeal swab from every participant. Prospective study participants could optionally give additional blood draws and questionnaires over a roughly two-month period. Blood samples from the prospective study were shipped frozen or at room temperature prior to DNA extraction.

The data derive from a study of blood T cell repertoires in COVID-19 (dated by TCRdb to the early 2020s). The study in broad terms: Samples covering the acute and convalescent phases of COVID-19 were provided by collaborators in the United States, Italy and Spain. The samples were drawn from two sources: the first 160 participants of the ongoing ImmuneRACE study, and 1,254 subjects contributed by 6 global collaborators. The repertoires were released in a freely available public database meant as a resource for research on the immune response to SARS-CoV-2. Where available, HLA class I and class II types were taken from metadata supplied by the sample provider and were not determined by assay-based typing. Deeply sampled blood TCRbeta repertoires from subjects exposed to, actively infected with, or recovered from COVID-19 were included in the dataset. The prospective study material was composed of cDNA or gDNA derived from T cells, B-cell-depleted T cells, or PBMCs. A de-identified subject ID, COVID-19 status, age in years and sex were almost always included in the sample metadata.

Overall study outcomes, separate from this receptor: The amount of clinical and demographic metadata varied by source and participant and was provided uncurated.

The immunoSEQ Assay, a bias-controlled multiplex PCR, was used to amplify TCRbeta CDR3 regions from genomic DNA. The authors' analysis ran thus. Nucleated cell counts per sample were estimated from amplification of reference gene primers within the assay. Sequence reads were collapsed and filtered to measure the absolute abundance of every unique TCRbeta CDR3 rearrangement. For each sample, productive Simpson clonality was calculated as the square root of Simpson's diversity index across productive rearrangements. TCRdb mirrors the immuneACCESS table, restricted to in-frame sequences. Some clones are absent from its copies; in checked studies, under half trace to an unresolved V gene, and the reason for the others is unknown. V and J calls and clone size are copied from that table; D and trimming were computed from the DNA. Present in this sample are about 230,000 clones, 70% to 90% of which were seen just once. 15% to 18% of the sample comes from the top ten.

Material for sequencing was PBMCs or T cells enriched from blood (not recorded which). The chain couples TRBV11-2 to TRBJ2-3, with 12 bases aligning to TRBD2. This clonotype was obtained from a man aged 18 to 29 who had recovered from COVID-19. The CDR3 amino acid sequence is: CASSLVLAGGDTQYF. The DNA sequence is given as TGTGCCAGCAGCTTAGTACTAGCGGGAGGAGATACGCAGTATTTT.